This TCR beta chain was observed in a study of glioma-infiltrating T cells. Study-level points and caveats: Gliomas, especially low-grade, showed above-expected tissue-blood divergence; non-neoplastic patients showed below.

TCR alpha and beta CDR3 regions were amplified from RNA using iRepertoire nested multiplex PCR. For one-step reverse transcription and amplification, about 85-400 ng of tissue mRNA or PBMC total RNA was used. One entry per CDR3 protein, called by TCRdb with MiXCR from the multiplex PCR reads. The sample lists about 200,000 distinct CDR3 sequences; over 25% were seen once. There are many counts of this clonotype. Its cognate antigen is unknown. This CDR3 has 15 amino acids. The germline V gene has CDR1 SGHAT and CDR2 FQDESV (reference sequence). Deletions cut 3 bases from V and 9 bases from J, with 15 bases between.

The source material was glioma tissue, nonneoplastic brain tissue, or PBMCs (not recorded which). The chain links TRBV11-1 to TRBJ1-6; a weak D match, TRBD1 (6 bases). This sequence was found in a human donor with low-grade glioma or glioblastoma, undergoing nonglioma brain surgery, or in good health (not recorded which). The CDR3 DNA is TGTGCCAGCAGCTTCACCTACAGGGCCCGTTCACCCCTCCACTTT. Encoded protein: CASSFTYRARSPLHF.